This T cell receptor beta chain comes out of a study of blood T cell repertoires in COVID-19 (dated by TCRdb to 2020 to 2021). Regarding the study in general: The collaborator samples originated in the United States, Italy and Spain and spanned the acute and convalescent phases of COVID-19. The material from the prospective study consisted of cDNA or gDNA derived from T cells, B-cell-depleted T cells, or PBMCs. The dataset comprised deeply sampled blood TCRbeta repertoires from subjects exposed to, actively infected with, or recovered from COVID-19. The repertoires were released in a freely available public database meant as a resource for research on the immune response to SARS-CoV-2. Samples were obtained from the ongoing ImmuneRACE study (first 160 participants) and from some 1,300 subjects provided by 6 global collaborators. A de-identified subject ID, COVID-19 status, age in years and sex were almost always included in the sample metadata. Where available, HLA class I and class II types were taken from metadata supplied by the sample provider and were not determined by assay-based typing.

With respect to this clone: Its binding antigen is unknown. The sample holds no much larger clone one base away, and base qualities are not on file.

TCRbeta CDR3 regions were amplified from genomic DNA using the immunoSEQ Assay, a bias-controlled multiplex PCR. Under the source paper's analysis protocol: The number of nucleated cells in each sample was estimated from the amplification of reference gene primers within the assay. To quantify the absolute abundance of each unique TCRbeta CDR3 rearrangement, sequence reads were collapsed and filtered. For each sample, productive Simpson clonality was calculated by taking the square root of Simpson's diversity index across productive rearrangements. TCRdb carries this immuneACCESS record with in-frame sequences only. Its versions omit some clonotypes, under half of them owing to an unresolved V gene in the studies checked, with the rest unexplained. The DNA gave D and trimming, while V, J and clone size come from that table. Present in this sample are roughly 200,000 clones, roughly 88% of which were seen just once. The ten largest clonotypes hold around 25% of the sample.

Whole blood was collected in K2EDTA tubes by collaborating institutions according to the institutions' own protocols. Collaborator samples were shipped for TCRbeta analysis as frozen whole blood, isolated PBMCs, or DNA extracted from either sample type. On the study overall, not on this receptor specifically: The quantity of clinical and demographic metadata differed by source and by participant and was supplied without curation.

CDR1 and CDR2 (MGHRA, YSYEKL) derive from the germline V gene. V loses 3 bases, J loses 1 base, and the germline ends lie 12 bases apart. CDR3 length: 15 amino acids, cysteine to phenylalanine. This entry keeps only the CDR3 DNA: 45 bases, framed from base 1. The sequence came from a man in his forties with acute or convalescent COVID-19. The chain uses TRBV4-1 and TRBJ1-1; possibly the D gene is TRBD1, per 6 matching bases. Sequencing was performed on peripheral blood. The CDR3 reads CASSQGPDRNTEAFF. At the DNA level, the sequence is TGCGCCAGCAGCCAGGGCCCGGACAGGAACACTGAAGCTTTCTTT.